Sequencing of this T cell receptor beta chain was carried out in a study of blood T cell repertoires in COVID-19. Overall study context: Both acute and convalescent COVID-19 samples were obtained from the United States, Italy and Spain. Sample material is recorded as cDNA or gDNA derived from T cells, B-cell-depleted T cells, or PBMCs.

Per the authors' pipeline: Estimated nucleated cell counts came from reference gene primer amplification. Repertoires were generated with immunoSEQ multiplex PCR, while TCRdb's copy carries only in-frame clones and drops some. V and J calls and clone size are as listed in that table; D and trimming were resolved from the DNA. The table records about 340,000 clones, about 93% of them present only once. Trimming shortened V by 0 bases and J by 3 bases, and 10 bases separated the two germline ends. Germline values: CDR1 SQVTM, CDR2 ANQGSEA. The CDR3 runs to 14 residues. The TCR originated in a woman aged 18-35 years who had recovered from COVID-19. Sequencing was done on a sample of peripheral blood. V usage is TRBV29-1 and J usage is TRBJ2-3; D is possibly TRBD2 (5 bases). The CDR3 sequence is CSVEDRRRTDTQYF. The CDR3 bases are TGCAGCGTTGAAGACCGAAGGAGGACAGATACGCAGTATTTT.